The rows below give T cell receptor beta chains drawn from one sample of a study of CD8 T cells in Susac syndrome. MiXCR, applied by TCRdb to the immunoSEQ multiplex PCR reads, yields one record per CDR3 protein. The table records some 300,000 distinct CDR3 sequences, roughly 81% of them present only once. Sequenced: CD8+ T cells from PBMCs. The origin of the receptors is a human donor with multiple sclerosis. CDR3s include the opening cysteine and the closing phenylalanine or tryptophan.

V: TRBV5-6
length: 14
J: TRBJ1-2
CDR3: CASSFGQGLVGYTF

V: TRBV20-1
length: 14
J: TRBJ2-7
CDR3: CSATRGRDAYEQYF

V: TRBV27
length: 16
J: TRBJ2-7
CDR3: CASSPIGTKGIYEQYF

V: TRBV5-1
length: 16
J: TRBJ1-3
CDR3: CASSLEAGRSGNTIYF

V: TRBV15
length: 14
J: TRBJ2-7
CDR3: CATSSGTRAGEQYF

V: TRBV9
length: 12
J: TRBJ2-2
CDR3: CASNSNTGELFF

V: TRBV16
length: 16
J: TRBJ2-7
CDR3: CASSHPAASSSNEQYF

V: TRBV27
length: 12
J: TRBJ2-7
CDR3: CASSDTSYEQYF

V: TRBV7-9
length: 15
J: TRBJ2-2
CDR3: CASSFPGLAGGELFF

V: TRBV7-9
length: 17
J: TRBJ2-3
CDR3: CASSRNRLDRATDTQYF

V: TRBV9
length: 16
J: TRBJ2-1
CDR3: CASSVEGRGAYNEQFF

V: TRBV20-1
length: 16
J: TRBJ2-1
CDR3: CSARPASSPSYNEQFF

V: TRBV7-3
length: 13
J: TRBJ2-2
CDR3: CASSRGFSGELFF

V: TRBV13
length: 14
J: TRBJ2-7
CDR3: CASSLGLAPAEQYF

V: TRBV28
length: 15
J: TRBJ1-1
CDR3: CASRDNYRAFIEAFF